This passage covers 5 T cell receptor beta chains from one sample sequenced in a study of radiation and T cells in renal cell carcinoma. Here immunoSEQ multiplex PCR was the method, and the copy in TCRdb shows in-frame clones only, minus some. The sample carries some 50,000 clones, 80% recorded once. Regarding time point: blood 2 weeks post-SBRT. The treatment here: 15 Gy SBRT to primary tumor, nephrectomy 4 weeks later. Sample: blood, taken from a patient whose treatment included radiotherapy and nephrectomy. The receptor source for this set is an older woman with renal cell carcinoma.

The chain couples TRBV5-1 to TRBJ2-5; 7 bases are shared with TRBD1. Germline V lookup: CDR1 SGHRS, CDR2 YFSETQ. Trimming removed 4 bases from V and 5 bases from J; junction bases left unmatched: 8. CDR3 length: 14 residues. The CDR3 protein is CASSLTGLGETQYF. As DNA, the CDR3 is TGCGCCAGCAGCCTGACAGGGTTGGGGGAGACCCAGTACTTC.

In this sample, this clone turned up once. The chain couples TRBV5-5 to TRBJ2-1; 13 nucleotides match TRBD2. Germline CDR1 SGHKS, CDR2 YYEKEE (reference sequence). V lost 1 base, J lost 0 bases, and 7 bases stayed unmatched. The CDR3 runs 19 residues. The CDR3 reads CASSLLLAGGFGSYNEQFF. CDR3 coding DNA: TGTGCCAGCAGCTTGTTACTAGCGGGGGGGTTCGGCTCCTACAATGAGCAGTTCTTC.

This chain connects TRBV27 to TRBJ2-2; 8 bases agree with TRBD1. In germline, CDR1 is MNHEY, CDR2 SMNVEV (reference sequence). V gave up 2 bases and J gave up 2 bases; unmatched junction bases: 7. CDR3 length: 17 residues. CDR3 coding DNA: TGTGCCAGCAGTTTACTTGGCAGGGGGCGAAACACCGGGGAGCTGTTTTTT. It yields the protein CASSLLGRGRNTGELFF.

The chain carries TRBV7-9 and TRBJ1-5; a possible D gene is TRBD1 (6 bases). The CDR3 is 15 residues long. Between the trimmed V and J ends, which lost 5 bases and 3 bases, there was a span of 14 bases. Germline lookup yields CDR1 SEHNR and CDR2 FQNEAQ (reference sequence). The CDR3 DNA sequence: TGTGCCAGCAGCCGAAAGGGGGTCAACAATCAGCCCCAGCATTTT. Amino acid sequence: CASSRKGVNNQPQHF.

This clone was observed a single time. This sequence joins TRBV5-1 and TRBJ2-1; a weak D match, TRBD1 (6 bases). Germline V gives CDR1 SGHRS, CDR2 YFSETQ. The V gene lost 5 bases and the J gene lost 4 bases, with 13 bases spanning the gap. The CDR3 spans 14 residues. The CDR3 here is CASSLAGEYNEQFF. CDR3 in DNA: TGCGCCAGCAGTCTTGCAGGGGAGTACAATGAGCAGTTCTTC. The whole variable domain, filled in from reference TRBV5-1 and TRBJ2-1, reads KAGVTQTPRYLIKTRGQQVTLSCSPISGHRSVSWYQQTPGQGLQFLFEYFSETQRNKGNFPGRFSGRQFSNSRSEMNVSTLELGDSALYLCASSLAGEYNEQFFGPGTRLTVL.